This T cell receptor (beta chain) was documented in a study of T cells in women clearing cervical HPV infection. Details on this clone: The read halts 3 residues ahead of the CDR3 end, with the missing end drawn from the germline J gene.

In germline, CDR1 is LNHDA, CDR2 SQIVND (reference sequence). The CDR3 is 16 amino acids. Measured with immunoSEQ multiplex PCR; TCRdb has only the in-frame clones, and not every one. This sample's table reports tens of thousands of clones. The clonotype comes from a woman between 18 and 75 years old with a cervical HPV16 infection that either progressed to CIN3+ or cleared (not recorded which). The sequencing sample was made of blood buffy coat. The chain links TRBV19 to TRBJ2-3; 11 bases match TRBD2. CDR3 protein: CASSTPGLAVMETQYF. Partial CDR3 DNA: TGTGCCAGTAGTACTCCGGGACTAGCGGTAATGGAGACG. Combining the CDR3 with reference TRBV19 and TRBJ2-3 gives the whole variable domain DGGITQSPKYLFRKEGQNVTLSCEQNLNHDAMYWYRQDPGQGLRLIYYSQIVNDFQKGDIAEGYSVSREKKESFPLTVTSAQKNPTAFYLCASSTPGLAVMETQYFGPGTRLTVL.